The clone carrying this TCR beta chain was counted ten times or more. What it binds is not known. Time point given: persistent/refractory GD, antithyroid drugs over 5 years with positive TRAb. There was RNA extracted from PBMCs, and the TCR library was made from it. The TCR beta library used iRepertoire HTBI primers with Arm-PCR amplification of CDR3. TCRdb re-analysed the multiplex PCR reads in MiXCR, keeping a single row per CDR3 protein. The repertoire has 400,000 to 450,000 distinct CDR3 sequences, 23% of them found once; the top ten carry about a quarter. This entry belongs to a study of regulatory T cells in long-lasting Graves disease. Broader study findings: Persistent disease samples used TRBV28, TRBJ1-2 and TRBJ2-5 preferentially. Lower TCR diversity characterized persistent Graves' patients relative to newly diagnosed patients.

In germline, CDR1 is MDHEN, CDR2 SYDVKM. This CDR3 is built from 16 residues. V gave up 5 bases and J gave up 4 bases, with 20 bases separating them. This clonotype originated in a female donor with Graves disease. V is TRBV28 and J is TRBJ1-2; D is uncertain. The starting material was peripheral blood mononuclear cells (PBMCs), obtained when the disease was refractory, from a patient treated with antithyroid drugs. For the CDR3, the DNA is TGTGCCAGCAGTCACCCTACCGGGAATTTGGGCTATGGCTACACCTTC. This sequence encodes CASSHPTGNLGYGYTF.